This T cell receptor beta chain originates from a study of shared clonotypes between healthy human individuals. This clone was recorded once. What it binds is unknown. Whole-study results and caveats: Blood alone was sampled, and tissue repertoires likely differ. Naive subsets typically showed greater estimated richness than memory subsets.

In the study's own analysis: Filtering differed for immunoSEQ, which gave only junction sequences without quality scores. The method was immunoSEQ multiplex PCR; TCRdb's version includes in-frame clones alone and lacks a portion of them. The DNA was the basis for D and trimming; V, J and clone size are from that table. Among roughly 1.5 million clones, roughly 98% were seen once, and the ten largest hold less than 0.55%. CDR1 MDHEN and CDR2 SYDVKM come from the germline V gene. Trimming removed 8 bases at V and 1 base at J, with 8 bases between. This CDR3 is 13 amino acids long. The chain recombines TRBV28 with TRBJ2-2; unclear D gene. The sample consisted of naive CD4+ T cells sorted from blood. Subset: CD45RA+ positively selected. The clonotype comes from a man aged 30 to 45 in good health. The CDR3 nucleotides read TGTGCCAGCCTTTGGGGGAACACCGGGGAGCTGTTTTTT. Protein sequence: CASLWGNTGELFF.